This T cell receptor beta chain was sequenced in a study of blood T cell repertoires in COVID-19. Background on the study: Samples representing acute and convalescent COVID-19 were sourced from the United States, Italy and Spain. PBMCs, B-cell-depleted T cells, or T cells were the source of the cDNA or gDNA that made up the material.

The authors' processing: Amplifying reference gene primers gave estimates of nucleated cell counts. The assay was immunoSEQ multiplex PCR, and TCRdb's table has in-frame clones only and misses some. V, J and clone size derive from that table, while D and trimming were established from the DNA sequence. The sample gives roughly 140,000 clones, roughly 79% of which show up once; roughly 2% is in the top ten. The material sequenced was peripheral blood. The TCR was taken from a woman in her sixties with acute or convalescent COVID-19.

CDR3 region: CASSLGGTSPQFF. The CDR3 DNA sequence: TGTGCCAGCAGCTTAGGGGGGACGAGCCCCCAGTTCTTC. The chain joins TRBV7-3 to TRBJ2-1; D is perhaps TRBD2 (6 bases). The germline CDR1 and CDR2 sequences are SGHTA and FQGTGA. CDR3 length: 13 amino acids. Deletions cut 2 bases from V and 13 bases from J, with 15 bases between. Full variable domain (outside the CDR3, taken from reference TRBV7-3 and TRBJ2-1): GAGVSQTPSNKVTEKGKYVELRCDPISGHTALYWYRQSLGQGPEFLIYFQGTGAADDSGLPNDRFFAVRPEGSVSTLKIQRTERGDSAVYLCASSLGGTSPQFFGPGTRLTVL.